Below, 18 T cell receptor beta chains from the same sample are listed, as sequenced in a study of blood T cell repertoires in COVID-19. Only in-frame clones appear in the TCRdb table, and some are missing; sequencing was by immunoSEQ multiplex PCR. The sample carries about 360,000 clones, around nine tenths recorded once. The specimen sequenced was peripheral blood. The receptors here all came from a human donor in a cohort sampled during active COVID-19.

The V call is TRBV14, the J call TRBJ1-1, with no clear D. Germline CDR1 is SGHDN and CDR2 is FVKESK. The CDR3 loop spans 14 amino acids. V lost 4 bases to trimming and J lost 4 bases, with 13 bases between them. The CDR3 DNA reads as TGTGCCAGCAGCCCCGATCGGGAAGGCACTGAAGCTTTCTTT. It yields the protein CASSPDREGTEAFF.

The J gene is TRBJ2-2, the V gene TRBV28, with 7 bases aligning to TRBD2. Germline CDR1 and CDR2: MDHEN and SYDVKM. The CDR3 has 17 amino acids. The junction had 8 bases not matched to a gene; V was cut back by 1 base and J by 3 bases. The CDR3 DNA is TGTGCCAGCAGTTTATCGAGGGAGGGCTATGACACCGGGGAGCTGTTTTTT. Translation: CASSLSREGYDTGELFF.

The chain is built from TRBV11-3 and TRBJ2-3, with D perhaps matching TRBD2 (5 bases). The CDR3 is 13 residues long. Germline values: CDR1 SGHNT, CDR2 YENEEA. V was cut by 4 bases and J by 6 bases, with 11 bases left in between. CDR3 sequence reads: CASSSTTGDTQYF. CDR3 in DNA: TGTGCCAGCAGCTCCACAACGGGGGATACGCAGTATTTT.

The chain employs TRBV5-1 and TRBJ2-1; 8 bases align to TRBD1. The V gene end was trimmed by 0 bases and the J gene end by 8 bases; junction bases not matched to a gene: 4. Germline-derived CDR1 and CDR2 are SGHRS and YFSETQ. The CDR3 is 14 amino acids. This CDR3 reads CASSLEQGVDEQFF. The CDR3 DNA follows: TGCGCCAGCAGCTTGGAACAGGGGGTGGATGAGCAGTTCTTC.

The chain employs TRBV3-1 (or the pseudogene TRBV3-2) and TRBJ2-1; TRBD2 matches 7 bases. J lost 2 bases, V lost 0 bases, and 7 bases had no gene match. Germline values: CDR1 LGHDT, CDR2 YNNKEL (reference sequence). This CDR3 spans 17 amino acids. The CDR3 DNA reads TGTGCCAGCAGCCAAGATATGGGAGCGGGGCCCTACAATGAGCAGTTCTTC. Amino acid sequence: CASSQDMGAGPYNEQFF.

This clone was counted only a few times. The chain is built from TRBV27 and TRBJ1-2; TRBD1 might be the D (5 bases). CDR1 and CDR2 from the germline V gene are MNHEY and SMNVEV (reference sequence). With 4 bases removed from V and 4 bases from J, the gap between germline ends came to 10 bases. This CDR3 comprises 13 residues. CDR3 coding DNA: TGTGCCAGCAGTTGGCAGGGAAGCTATGGCTACACCTTC. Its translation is CASSWQGSYGYTF.

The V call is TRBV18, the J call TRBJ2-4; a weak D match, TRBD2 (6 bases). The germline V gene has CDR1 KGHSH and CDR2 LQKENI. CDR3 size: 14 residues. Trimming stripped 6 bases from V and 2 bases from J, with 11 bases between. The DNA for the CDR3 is TGTGCCAGCTCGATAGGAGGGACCAAAAACATTCAGTACTTC. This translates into CASSIGGTKNIQYF.

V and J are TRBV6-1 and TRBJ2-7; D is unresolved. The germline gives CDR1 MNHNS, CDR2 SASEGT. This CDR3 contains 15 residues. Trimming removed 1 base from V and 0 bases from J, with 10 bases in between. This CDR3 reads CASSEVAYSSYEQYF. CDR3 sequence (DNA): TGTGCCAGCAGTGAAGTGGCGTACAGCTCCTACGAGCAGTACTTC.

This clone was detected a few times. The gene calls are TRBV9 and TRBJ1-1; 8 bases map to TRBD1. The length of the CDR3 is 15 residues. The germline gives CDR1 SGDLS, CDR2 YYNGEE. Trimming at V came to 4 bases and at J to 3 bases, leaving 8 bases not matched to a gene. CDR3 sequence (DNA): TGTGCCAGCAGCCAAAAGACAGGGGTGGACACTGAAGCTTTCTTT. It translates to CASSQKTGVDTEAFF.

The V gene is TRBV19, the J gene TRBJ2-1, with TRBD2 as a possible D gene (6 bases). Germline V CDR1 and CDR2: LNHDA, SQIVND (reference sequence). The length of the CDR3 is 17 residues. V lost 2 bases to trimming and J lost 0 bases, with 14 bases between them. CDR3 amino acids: CASSINLRGYSYNEQFF. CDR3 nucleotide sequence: TGTGCCAGTAGTATAAATTTACGGGGGTACTCCTACAATGAGCAGTTCTTC. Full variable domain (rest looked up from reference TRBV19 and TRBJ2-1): DGGITQSPKYLFRKEGQNVTLSCEQNLNHDAMYWYRQDPGQGLRLIYYSQIVNDFQKGDIAEGYSVSREKKESFPLTVTSAQKNPTAFYLCASSINLRGYSYNEQFFGPGTRLTVL.

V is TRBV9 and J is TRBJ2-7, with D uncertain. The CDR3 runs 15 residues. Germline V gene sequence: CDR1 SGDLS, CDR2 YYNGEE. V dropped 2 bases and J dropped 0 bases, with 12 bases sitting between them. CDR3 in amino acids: CASSVAPSSSYEQYF. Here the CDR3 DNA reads TGTGCCAGCAGCGTCGCTCCGTCGAGCTCCTACGAGCAGTACTTC.

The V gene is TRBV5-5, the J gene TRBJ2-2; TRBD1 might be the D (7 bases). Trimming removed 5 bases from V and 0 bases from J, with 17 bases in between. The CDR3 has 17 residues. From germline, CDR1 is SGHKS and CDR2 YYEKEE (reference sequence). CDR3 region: CASSLKGRGANTGELFF. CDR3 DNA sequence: TGTGCCAGCAGTTTAAAGGGCAGGGGGGCGAACACCGGGGAGCTGTTTTTT.

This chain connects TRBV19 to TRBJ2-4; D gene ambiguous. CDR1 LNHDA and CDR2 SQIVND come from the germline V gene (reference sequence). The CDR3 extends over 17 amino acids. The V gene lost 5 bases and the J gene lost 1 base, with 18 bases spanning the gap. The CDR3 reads CASSPRELPGAKNIQYF. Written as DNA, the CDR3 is TGTGCCAGTAGTCCCAGAGAACTGCCGGGTGCCAAAAACATTCAGTACTTC.

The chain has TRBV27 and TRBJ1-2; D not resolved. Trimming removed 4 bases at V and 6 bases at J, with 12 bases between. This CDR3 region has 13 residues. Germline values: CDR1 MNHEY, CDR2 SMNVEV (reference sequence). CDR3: CASSWSGGNGYTF. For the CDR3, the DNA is TGTGCCAGCAGTTGGTCGGGAGGCAATGGCTACACCTTC.

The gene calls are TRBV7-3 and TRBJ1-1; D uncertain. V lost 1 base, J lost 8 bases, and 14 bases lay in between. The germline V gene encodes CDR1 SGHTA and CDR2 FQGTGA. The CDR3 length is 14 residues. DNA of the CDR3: TGTGCCAGCAGCTTAAATAGTATGGCAGCGGAAGCTTTCTTT. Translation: CASSLNSMAAEAFF.

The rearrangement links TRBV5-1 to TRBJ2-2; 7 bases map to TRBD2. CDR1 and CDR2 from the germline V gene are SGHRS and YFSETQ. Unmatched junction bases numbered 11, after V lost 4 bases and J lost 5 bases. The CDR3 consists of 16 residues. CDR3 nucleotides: TGCGCCAGCAGCGTCGCGCTAGCGGTTAAAACCGGGGAGCTGTTTTTT. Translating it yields CASSVALAVKTGELFF.

The CDR3 DNA follows: TGCAGCGTTGGCAGGACAGCTAATGAAAAACTGTTTTTT. It is translated as CSVGRTANEKLFF. This chain connects TRBV29-1 to TRBJ1-4; possible D gene TRBD1, 6 bases. Trimming removed 4 bases at V and 3 bases at J, with 9 bases between. The germline V gene encodes CDR1 SQVTM and CDR2 ANQGSEA. The CDR3 has 13 residues.

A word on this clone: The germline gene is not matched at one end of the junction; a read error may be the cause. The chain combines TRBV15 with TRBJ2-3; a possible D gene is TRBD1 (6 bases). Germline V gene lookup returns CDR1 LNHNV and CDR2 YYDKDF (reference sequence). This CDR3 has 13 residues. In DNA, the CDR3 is TGTGCCACCAGCAGGGACAGCAGAGATACGCAGTATTTT. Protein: CATSRDSRDTQYF.